The clone carrying this T cell receptor beta chain was found once. These data are taken from a study of cytomegalovirus exposure and HLA in healthy donors. Use of 60 Vbeta and 13 Jbeta primers characterized the PCR. The method was immunoSEQ multiplex PCR; TCRdb's version includes in-frame clones alone and lacks a portion of them. This table has more than 100,000 clones, approximately 73% appearing once. V was trimmed by 1 base and J by 7 bases, leaving 13 bases between them. This CDR3 is built from 14 residues. Germline V gene lookup returns CDR1 SGHTA and CDR2 FQGNSA. Sequencing used PBMCs. The genes are TRBV7-2 and TRBJ1-1; D is ambiguous. The sequence came from a woman under 30 in good health and CMV-seropositive. The CDR3: CASSLGGSQDEAFF. As DNA, the CDR3 is TGTGCCAGCAGCTTAGGTGGCTCCCAGGATGAAGCTTTCTTT.